This TCR beta chain was identified during a study of post-analysis software for immune sequencing data (dated by TCRdb to between 2015 and 2016). Notes on the research overall: The recorded disease courses included relapsing-remitting, secondary progressive and progressive-relapsing multiple sclerosis, and some patients had no subtype annotation. A subset of samples was prepared in parallel using single-end sample barcoding, then pooled and co-amplified after Illumina adapter ligation. Patient repertoires were compared against about twelve previously published healthy control repertoires from donors aged roughly 6 to 28 years.

As concerns this clonotype: Its antigen remains undetermined. Nothing much larger sits one base from this clone, and base qualities are not available.

To demonstrate the VDJtools post-analysis software, the study profiled TCR beta repertoires from the peripheral blood of about 13 young patients with multiple sclerosis. Multiple sclerosis patients were children and adolescents aged roughly 6 to 16 years. Relative to germline, V is 5 bases shorter and J is 7 bases shorter, with 24 bases between their ends. CDR1 is given as MNHEY and CDR2 as SVGEGT, both from the germline V gene. From the cysteine through the phenylalanine, the CDR3 covers 16 amino acids. Just the 48-base CDR3 DNA is kept, in frame starting at base 1. Library prep was done by PCR. Sequencing used an Illumina HiSeq 2500. To reduce PCR and sequencing biases, unique molecular identifiers were incorporated into the TCR beta cDNA libraries. Roughly 500,000 cDNA molecules were obtained for every 1 to 10 million input T cells, so each molecule roughly corresponded to one T cell. The patient libraries were prepared and sequenced with the same protocol used for the earlier healthy control dataset. Samples belonging to the same batch were prepared together, multiplexed and sequenced on a shared HiSeq lane. For the original study's pipeline: MIGEC handled the raw barcoded reads, throwing out single-read molecular identifier groups before consensus assembly and CDR3 extraction. Clonotype tables were post-analysed with VDJtools, and diversity was normalized by down-sampling all datasets to the smallest sample size. Repertoire overlap clustering matched CDR3 amino acid but not nucleotide sequences to correct batch-related cross-sample contamination. Clones were called with MiXCR by TCRdb after fastp trimmed the public reads at Q25, and only in-frame beta chains were retained. Each CDR3 protein appears once, grouped with its most common genes and DNA. The V and J calls, along with clone size, are taken from TCRdb and not from the paper's own processing. The sample contains fewer than 900,000 distinct CDR3 sequences, roughly 50% of them found a single time. The ten biggest clones cover 4.9% of the sample.

Findings and caveats that apply to the study as a whole: Roughly 5 TRBV segments, including TRBV5-6, TRBV5-1 and TRBV20-1, were significantly more frequent in patients than controls. Compared with controls, multiple sclerosis patients had significantly lower normalized Chao1 diversity, a finding suggesting substantial peripheral T-cell clonal expansion. When samples were clustered directly using the F measure, samples prepared in the same batch co-clustered strongly, which prompted a batch-effect correction. The multiple sclerosis patient group was slightly younger than the control group.

The sequencing sample was made of blood. The chain joins TRBV6-2 or TRBV6-3 to TRBJ2-7; a tentative D call is TRBD2 (5 bases match). The sequence came from a girl between 5 and 17 years old with multiple sclerosis. The CDR3 corresponds to CASSPRVRAGNMEQYF. DNA sequence: TGTGCCAGCAGTCCGAGGGTTCGGGCAGGTAATATGGAGCAGTACTTC.